This TCR beta chain was retrieved from a study of blood T cell repertoires in COVID-19. Overall study: Some COVID-19 samples were acute and others convalescent; all came from the United States, Italy and Spain. T cells, B-cell-depleted T cells, or PBMCs provided the cDNA or gDNA that served as material.

Authors' processing steps: The assay estimated nucleated cells by amplifying reference gene primers. Method: immunoSEQ multiplex PCR; TCRdb's copy keeps in-frame clones and lacks some. V and J calls and clone size are given by that table; D and trimming were obtained from the DNA. Of about 230,000 clones listed, 65% to 85% are singletons. CDR3 length equals 17 residues. Germline values: CDR1 ENHRY, CDR2 SYGVKD. V lost 0 bases to trimming and J lost 4 bases; unmatched junction nucleotides: 7. This clone has only one observation. The genes are TRBV10-3 and TRBJ2-1, with 9 bases lining up with TRBD2. The sequenced sample consisted of peripheral blood. This TCR was sampled from a woman of 80 years or more with acute or convalescent COVID-19. The CDR3 loop is CAISESLAGLTYNEQFF. The CDR3 region has the DNA TGTGCCATCAGTGAGTCTCTAGCGGGACTGACATACAATGAGCAGTTCTTC.